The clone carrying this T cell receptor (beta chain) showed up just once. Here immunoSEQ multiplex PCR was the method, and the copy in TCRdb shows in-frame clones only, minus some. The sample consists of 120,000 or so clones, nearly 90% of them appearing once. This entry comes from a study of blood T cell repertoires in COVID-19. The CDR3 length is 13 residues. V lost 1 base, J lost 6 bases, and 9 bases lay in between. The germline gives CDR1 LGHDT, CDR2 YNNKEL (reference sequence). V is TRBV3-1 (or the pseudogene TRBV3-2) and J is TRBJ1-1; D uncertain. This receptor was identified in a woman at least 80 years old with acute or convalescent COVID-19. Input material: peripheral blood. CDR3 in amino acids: CASSQGLLAEAFF. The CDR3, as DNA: TGTGCCAGCAGCCAAGGTTTATTAGCTGAAGCTTTCTTT.